This paragraph covers one T cell receptor beta chain sequence. Its antigen is unknown. This sample stems from a study of identical twins. Study-level results: A cross-sectional statistical analysis, not follow-up of the same donors, supported the conclusions.

Germline CDR1 is SNHLY and CDR2 is FYNNEI. This CDR3 has 14 amino acids. With 7 bases clipped from V and 0 bases from J, the junction kept 2 bases outside the gene matches. Each CDR3 protein is one row after TCRdb ran MiXCR on the 5' RACE reads. The data hold some 1,700,000 distinct CDR3 sequences, with less than 40% observed a single time. The source material was cord blood. V and J are TRBV2 and TRBJ2-3; the match to TRBD1 covers 9 bases. The sequence was collected from a newborn girl in good health. The CDR3 DNA reads TGTGCCAGCAAGGACAGGGGTAGCACAGATACGCAGTATTTT. Translated: CASKDRGSTDTQYF.